These T cell receptor beta chains were read from a single sample in a study of blood T cell repertoires in COVID-19. Method: immunoSEQ multiplex PCR; TCRdb's copy keeps in-frame clones and lacks some. The sample contains approximately 310,000 clones, approximately 85% of which appear only once. The material sequenced was PBMCs or T cells enriched from blood (not recorded which). The receptors derive from a man aged 25 to 45 who had recovered from COVID-19. Each CDR3 is given with its conserved first and last residue. D genes are given only for firm matches. Size is stated for part of the rows, as once, few or many counts, or as a class when the clone is expanded.

J	size	D	V	CDR3	DNA
TRBJ2-1	NA	TRBD2	TRBV24-1	CATSDLGGGSYNEQFF	TGTGCCACCAGTGATTTAGGCGGGGGGAGCTACAATGAGCAGTTCTTC
TRBJ2-7	NA	NA	TRBV6-5	CASSYRVGLDEQYF	TGTGCCAGCAGTTACCGTGTGGGCCTCGACGAGCAGTACTTC
TRBJ1-1	NA	NA	TRBV29-1	CSVVRGWGTEAFF	TGCAGCGTTGTAAGGGGATGGGGCACTGAAGCTTTCTTT
TRBJ1-2	NA	NA	TRBV5-5	CASSINREMGYTF	TGTGCCAGCAGCATCAACAGGGAGATGGGCTACACCTTC
TRBJ2-2	NA	TRBD1	TRBV7-2	CASSPKGARLNTGELFF	TGTGCCAGCAGCCCCAAGGGGGCGAGACTGAACACCGGGGAGCTGTTTTTT
TRBJ1-1	NA	NA	TRBV6-4	CASSQDRNTEAFF	TGTGCCAGCAGCCAGGACAGGAACACTGAAGCTTTCTTT
TRBJ1-2	NA	TRBD1	TRBV7-9	CASSSGQVNGYTF	TGTGCCAGCAGCTCCGGACAGGTTAATGGCTACACCTTC
TRBJ1-1	NA	NA	TRBV10-3	CAISEWKTGTNTEAFF	TGTGCCATCAGTGAGTGGAAGACAGGAACCAACACTGAAGCTTTCTTT
TRBJ1-1	once	NA	TRBV25-1	CASSDGRAFEAFF	TGTGCCAGCAGTGATGGGAGGGCCTTTGAAGCTTTCTTT
TRBJ1-5	once	NA	TRBV30	CAWSSVNQPQHF	TGTGCCTGGAGTTCAGTCAATCAGCCCCAGCATTTT